The T cell receptor (beta chain) described here comes from a study of CD8+CD57+ T cells in acquired aplastic anemia. Overall study: Quantities of DNA derived from sorted CD4+ and CD8+ cells averaged 3.2 ug. Study-wide points: Patients did not significantly differ from controls in CD8+ Simpson's diversity.

Flow cytometry had shown expanded CD8+CD57+ cells in the patients chosen for sequencing. Receipt of therapy had not occurred in any patient by the time of blood sampling. Note on this clonotype: The target antigen is unknown.

It was genomic DNA that served as the template for profiling TCR beta VDJ and CDR3. TCRdb reanalysed the reads using MiXCR and keeps one entry per CDR3 protein. The table records approximately 150,000 distinct CDR3 sequences, over 40% of them present only once. V lost 3 bases, J lost 3 bases, and 6 bases stayed unmatched. The CDR3 is 15 residues long. The germline V gene encodes CDR1 WSHSY and CDR2 SAAADI. The V gene is TRBV10-2, the J gene TRBJ2-7, with 9 positions matching TRBD1. The sequencing input was sorted CD4+, CD8+, or CD8+CD57+ T cells (not recorded which) from PBMCs. This clonotype was obtained from a human donor with aplastic anemia. The CDR3 region has the DNA TGCGCCAGCAGTGAACGGGGACAGGGTGTCTACGAGCAGTACTTC. Translated: CASSERGQGVYEQYF.